This entry is about one T cell receptor (beta chain). Its antigen is undetermined. This sample was taken from a study of identical twins' blood T cells. Each TCR cDNA library carried sample-specific barcodes on both ends. TCRdb re-analysed the 5' RACE reads in MiXCR, keeping a single row per CDR3 protein. The sample includes 350,000 to 450,000 distinct CDR3 sequences, over 25% of them seen just once. CDR1 SGHTA and CDR2 FQGNSA come from the germline V gene. The CDR3 length is 17 residues. Losses at the gene ends were 6 bases for V and 4 bases for J; bases not matched to a gene: 16. Study findings and constraints: Twins shared more top CDR3 clonotypes than unrelated donors did. Out-of-frame TCRbeta clonotypes reportedly had markedly more similar V usage in twins than unrelated donors.

The specimen was PBMCs. V is TRBV7-2 and J is TRBJ2-3, with 7 bases lining up with TRBD2. The receptor's source is a woman aged 18 to 49 in good health. The CDR3 reads CASRYRTSGLRADTQYF. The CDR3 nucleotides are TGTGCCAGCAGATATCGGACTAGTGGGTTGAGGGCAGATACGCAGTATTTT. The full variable domain, its missing parts supplied by reference TRBV7-2 and TRBJ2-3, is GAGVSQSPSNKVTEKGKDVELRCDPISGHTALYWYRQSLGQGLEFLIYFQGNSAPDKSGLPSDRFSAERTGGSVSTLTIQRTQQEDSAVYLCASRYRTSGLRADTQYFGPGTRLTVL.